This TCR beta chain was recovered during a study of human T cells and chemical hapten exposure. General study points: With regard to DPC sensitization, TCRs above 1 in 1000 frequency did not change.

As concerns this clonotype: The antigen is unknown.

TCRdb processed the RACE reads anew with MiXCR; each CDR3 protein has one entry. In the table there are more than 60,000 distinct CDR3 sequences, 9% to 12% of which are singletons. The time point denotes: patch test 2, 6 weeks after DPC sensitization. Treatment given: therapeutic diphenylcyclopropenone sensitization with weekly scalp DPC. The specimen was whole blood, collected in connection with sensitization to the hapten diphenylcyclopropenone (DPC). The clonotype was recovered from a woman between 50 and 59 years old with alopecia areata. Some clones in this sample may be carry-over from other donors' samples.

The CDR3 DNA reads TGTGCCAGCACTCTAAACGCCCGGGGGGCCCGAACTGAAGCTTTCTTT. Its translation is CASTLNARGARTEAFF. The chain recombines TRBV6-5 with TRBJ1-1; D possibly corresponds to TRBD1 (6 bases). Trimming stripped 7 bases from V and 5 bases from J, with 23 bases between. The CDR3 is 16 amino acids. Germline lookup yields CDR1 MNHEY and CDR2 SVGAGI.